The subject of this entry is one T cell receptor (beta chain). The source of the sample is a study of PD-L1 blockade in urothelial cancer. Study at large: Blood underwent analysis 3 weeks (second dose) and 6 weeks after treatment began. T cells were recovered from blood samples at a median of 141,255.

The CDR3 consists of 15 residues. Germline CDR1 is SGHDT and CDR2 is YYEEEE. Trimming took off 1 base at V and 5 bases at J, with 15 bases between the two ends. Sequencing used immunoSEQ multiplex PCR; TCRdb keeps in-frame clones, though not all of them. The sample holds just under 30,000 clones, approximately 86% seen once. This clonotype originated in a man aged 45 to 65 with urothelial cancer. The chain has TRBV5-6 and TRBJ1-1; D might be TRBD1 (6 bases). The specimen was PBMCs, collected around atezolizumab (anti-PD-L1) treatment. This chain's CDR3 is CASSLLGGGGTEAFF. The CDR3 DNA follows: TGTGCCAGCAGCTTGCTAGGAGGGGGGGGGACTGAAGCTTTCTTT.